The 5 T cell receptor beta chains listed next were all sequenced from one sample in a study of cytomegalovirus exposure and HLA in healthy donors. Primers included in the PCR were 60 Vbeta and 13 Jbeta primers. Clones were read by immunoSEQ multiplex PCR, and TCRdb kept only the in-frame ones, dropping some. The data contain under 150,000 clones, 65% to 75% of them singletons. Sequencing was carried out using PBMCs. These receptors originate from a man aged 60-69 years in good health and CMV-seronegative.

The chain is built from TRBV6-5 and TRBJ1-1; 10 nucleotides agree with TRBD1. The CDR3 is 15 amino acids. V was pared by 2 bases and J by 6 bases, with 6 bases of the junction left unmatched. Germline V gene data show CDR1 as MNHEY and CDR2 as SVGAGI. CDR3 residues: CASSYGTGTGAEAFF. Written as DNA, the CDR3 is TGTGCCAGCAGTTACGGAACCGGGACAGGGGCTGAAGCTTTCTTT.

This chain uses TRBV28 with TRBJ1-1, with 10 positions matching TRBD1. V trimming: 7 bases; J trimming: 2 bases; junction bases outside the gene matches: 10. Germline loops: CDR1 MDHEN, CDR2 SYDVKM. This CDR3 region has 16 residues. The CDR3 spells CASTSPGQGFNTEAFF. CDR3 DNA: TGTGCCAGCACCTCCCCGGGACAGGGGTTTAACACTGAAGCTTTCTTT.

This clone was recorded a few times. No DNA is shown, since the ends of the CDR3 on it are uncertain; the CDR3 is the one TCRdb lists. The CDR3 loop reads CASSKVGSGTGGSPLEQYF. The J gene is TRBJ2-7, the V gene TRBV21-1; the table assigns TRBD1, which was not confirmed against the DNA. TRBV21-1 is deemed a pseudogene. The CDR3 numbers 19 amino acids, ends counted.

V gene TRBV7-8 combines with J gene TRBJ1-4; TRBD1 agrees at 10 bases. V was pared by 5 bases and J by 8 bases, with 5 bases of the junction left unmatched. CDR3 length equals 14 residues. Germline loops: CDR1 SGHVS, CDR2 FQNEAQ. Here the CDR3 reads CASSPGTGAEKLFF. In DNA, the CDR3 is TGTGCCAGCAGCCCCGGGACAGGGGCGGAAAAACTGTTTTTT.

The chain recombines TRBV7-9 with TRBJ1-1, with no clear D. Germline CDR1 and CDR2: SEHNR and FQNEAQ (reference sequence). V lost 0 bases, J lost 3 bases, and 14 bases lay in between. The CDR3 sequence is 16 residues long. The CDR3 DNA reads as TGTGCCAGCAGCTTAGCTATCGGGAGCGGCGACACTGAAGCTTTCTTT. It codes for CASSLAIGSGDTEAFF.